This T cell receptor (beta chain) is from a study of T cell changes during pregnancy in multiple sclerosis. The method was immunoSEQ multiplex PCR; TCRdb's version includes in-frame clones alone and lacks a portion of them. This repertoire shows around 57,000 clones, 70% to 90% found once; its top ten account for 2% to 3%. J lost 3 bases, V lost 5 bases, and 9 bases had no gene match. The CDR3 runs 16 residues. The germline CDR1 and CDR2 sequences are MRHNA and SNTAGT. The receptor comes from a female donor with multiple sclerosis, enrolled in a pregnancy study. The sequencing here drew on peripheral blood, taken in the first trimester of pregnancy. This chain uses TRBV6-4 with TRBJ2-2; 7 bases agree with TRBD1. This CDR3 is CASSRGGAPYTGELFF. CDR3 bases: TGTGCCAGCAGTAGAGGGGGCGCCCCCTACACCGGGGAGCTGTTTTTT.